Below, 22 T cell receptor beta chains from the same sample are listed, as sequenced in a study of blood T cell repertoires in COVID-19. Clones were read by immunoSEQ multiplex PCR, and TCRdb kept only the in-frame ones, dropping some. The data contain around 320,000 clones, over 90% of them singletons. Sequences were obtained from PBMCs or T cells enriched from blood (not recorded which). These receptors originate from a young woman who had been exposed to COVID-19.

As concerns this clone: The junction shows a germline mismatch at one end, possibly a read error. CDR3 sequence reads: CASSLNRGSFNEQFF. The CDR3 bases are TGTGCCAGCAGTTTAAACAGGGGCTCCTTCAATGAGCAGTTCTTC. The chain is built from TRBV6-4 and TRBJ2-1; TRBD1 aligns across 7 bases. The germline CDR1 and CDR2 sequences are MRHNA and SNTAGT. The CDR3 contains 15 residues.

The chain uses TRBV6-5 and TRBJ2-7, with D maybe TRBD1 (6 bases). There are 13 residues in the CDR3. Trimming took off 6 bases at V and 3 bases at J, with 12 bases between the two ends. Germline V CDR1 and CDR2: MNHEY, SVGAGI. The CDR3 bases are TGTGCCAGCAGGCTACAGGGCCTCTACGAGCAGTACTTC. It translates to CASRLQGLYEQYF.

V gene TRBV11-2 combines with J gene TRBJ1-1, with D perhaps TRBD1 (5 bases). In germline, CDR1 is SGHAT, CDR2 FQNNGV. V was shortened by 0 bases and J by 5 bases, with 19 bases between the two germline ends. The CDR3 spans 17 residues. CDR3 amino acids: CASSLDRAAGGSTEAFF. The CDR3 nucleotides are TGTGCCAGCAGCTTAGATCGGGCGGCCGGGGGGTCGACTGAAGCTTTCTTT. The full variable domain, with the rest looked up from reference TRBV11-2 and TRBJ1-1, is EAGVAQSPRYKIIEKRQSVAFWCNPISGHATLYWYQQILGQGPKLLIQFQNNGVVDDSQLPKDRFSAERLKGVDSTLKIQPAKLEDSAVYLCASSLDRAAGGSTEAFFGQGTRLTVV.

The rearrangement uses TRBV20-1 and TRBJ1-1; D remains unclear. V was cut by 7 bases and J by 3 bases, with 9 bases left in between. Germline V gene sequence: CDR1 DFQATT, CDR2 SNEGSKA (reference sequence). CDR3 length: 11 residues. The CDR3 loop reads CSVREDTEAFF. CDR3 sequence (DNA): TGCAGTGTACGAGAGGACACTGAAGCTTTCTTT.

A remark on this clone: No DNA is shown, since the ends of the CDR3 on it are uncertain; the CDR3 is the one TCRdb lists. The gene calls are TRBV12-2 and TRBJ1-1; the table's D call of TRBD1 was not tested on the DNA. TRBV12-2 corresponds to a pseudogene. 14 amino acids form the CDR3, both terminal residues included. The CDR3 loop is CASRFGQGATEAFF.

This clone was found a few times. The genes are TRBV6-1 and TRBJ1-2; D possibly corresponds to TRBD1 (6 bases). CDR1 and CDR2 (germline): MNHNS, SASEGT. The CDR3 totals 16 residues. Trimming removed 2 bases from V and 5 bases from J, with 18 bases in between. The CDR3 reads CASSEWGRGDGYGYTF. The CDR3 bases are TGTGCCAGCAGTGAATGGGGCAGGGGAGACGGATATGGCTACACCTTC.

For the CDR3, the DNA is TGTGCCAGCAGCGCCACCCACAGGAACACTGAAGCTTTCTTT. Amino acid sequence: CASSATHRNTEAFF. The chain employs TRBV7-9 and TRBJ1-1, with D unresolved. Per germline, CDR1 SEHNR and CDR2 FQNEAQ (reference sequence). V lost 5 bases and J 1 base, leaving 11 bases between the germline ends. The CDR3 is 14 residues long.

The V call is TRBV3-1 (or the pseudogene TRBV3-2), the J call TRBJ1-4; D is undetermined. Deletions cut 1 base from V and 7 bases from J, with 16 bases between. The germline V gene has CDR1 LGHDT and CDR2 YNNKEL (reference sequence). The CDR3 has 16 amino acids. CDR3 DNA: TGTGCCAGCAGCCAAGCCCCAGGACTTTTCGGTGAAAAACTGTTTTTT. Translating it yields CASSQAPGLFGEKLFF.

The CDR3 bases are TGCAGCGTTGGCTGGGGGGGCAATCAGCCCCAGCATTTT. This codes for CSVGWGGNQPQHF. The J gene is TRBJ1-5, the V gene TRBV29-1; a possible D gene is TRBD1 (5 bases). V was cut by 4 bases and J by 2 bases, with 9 bases left in between. The CDR3 loop spans 13 amino acids. CDR1 and CDR2 from the germline V gene are SQVTM and ANQGSEA. Full variable domain (outside the CDR3, taken from reference TRBV29-1 and TRBJ1-5): SAVISQKPSRDICQRGTSLTIQCQVDSQVTMMFWYRQQPGQSLTLIATANQGSEATYESGFVIDKFPISRPNLTFSTLTVSNMSPEDSSIYLCSVGWGGNQPQHFGDGTRLSIL.

CDR3 sequence: CAISPTRYTF. CDR3 bases: TGTGCCATCAGCCCAACTCGCTACACCTTC. The chain uses TRBV10-3 and TRBJ1-2; D gene ambiguous. In germline, CDR1 is ENHRY, CDR2 SYGVKD. This CDR3 contains 10 residues. The V gene lost 6 bases and the J gene lost 9 bases, with 8 bases spanning the gap.

Written as DNA, the CDR3 is TGCGCCAGCAGCCAACCGGACAGGAGCACAGATACGCAGTATTTT. This sequence encodes CASSQPDRSTDTQYF. The chain carries TRBV4-1 and TRBJ2-3; 7 bases agree with TRBD1. J gave up 0 bases and V 2 bases, and 2 bases lay outside the gene matches. The germline V gene has CDR1 MGHRA and CDR2 YSYEKL. CDR3 length equals 15 residues.

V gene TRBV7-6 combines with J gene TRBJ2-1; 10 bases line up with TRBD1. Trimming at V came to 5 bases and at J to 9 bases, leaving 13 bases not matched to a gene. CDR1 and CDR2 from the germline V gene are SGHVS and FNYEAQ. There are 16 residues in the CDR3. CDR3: CASSITGTGVFGEQFF. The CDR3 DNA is TGTGCCAGCAGCATCACCGGGACAGGGGTATTTGGTGAGCAGTTCTTC.

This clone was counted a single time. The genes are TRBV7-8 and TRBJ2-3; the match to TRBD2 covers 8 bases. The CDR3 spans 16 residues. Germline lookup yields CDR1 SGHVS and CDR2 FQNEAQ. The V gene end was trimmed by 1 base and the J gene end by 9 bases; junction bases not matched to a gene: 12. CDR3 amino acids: CASSLGAGGLMPTQYF. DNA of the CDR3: TGTGCCAGCAGCTTAGGTGCGGGGGGCTTAATGCCAACGCAGTATTTT. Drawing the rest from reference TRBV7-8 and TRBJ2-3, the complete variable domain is GAGVSQSPRYKVAKRGQDVALRCDPISGHVSLFWYQQALGQGPEFLTYFQNEAQLDKSGLPSDRFFAERPEGSVSTLKIQRTQQEDSAVYLCASSLGAGGLMPTQYFGPGTRLTVL.

CDR3 sequence (DNA): TGTGCCAGCAGTTTGTCCGGAGCGGCCGGGGAGCTGTTTTTT. This gives the protein CASSLSGAAGELFF. The rearrangement links TRBV7-9 to TRBJ2-2, with a weak D call TRBD2 (5 bases). Germline CDR1 SEHNR, CDR2 FQNEAQ (reference sequence). V was shortened by 6 bases and J by 6 bases, with 14 bases between the two germline ends. The CDR3 consists of 14 residues.

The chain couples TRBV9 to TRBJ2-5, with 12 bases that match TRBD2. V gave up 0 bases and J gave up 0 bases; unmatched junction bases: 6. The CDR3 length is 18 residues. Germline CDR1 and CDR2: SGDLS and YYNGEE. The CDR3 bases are TGTGCCAGCAGCGTAGGACTAGCGGGAGACATGTACCAAGAGACCCAGTACTTC. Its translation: CASSVGLAGDMYQETQYF.

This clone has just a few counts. The CDR3 sequence is CASSPQGGGAVEAFF. CDR3 bases: TGTGCCAGCAGCCCACAGGGTGGGGGTGCAGTTGAAGCTTTCTTT. V gene TRBV7-2 combines with J gene TRBJ1-1; perhaps TRBD1 as D (6 bases). This CDR3 is built from 15 residues. Germline V gene lookup returns CDR1 SGHTA and CDR2 FQGNSA. Trimming shortened V by 5 bases and J by 7 bases, and 20 bases separated the two germline ends.

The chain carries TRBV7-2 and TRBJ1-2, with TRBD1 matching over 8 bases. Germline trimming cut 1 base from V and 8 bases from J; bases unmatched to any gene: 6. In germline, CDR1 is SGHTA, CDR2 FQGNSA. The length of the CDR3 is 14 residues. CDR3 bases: TGTGCCAGCAGCTTAGAAACAGGGGGGTTGGGCTACACCTTC. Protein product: CASSLETGGLGYTF.

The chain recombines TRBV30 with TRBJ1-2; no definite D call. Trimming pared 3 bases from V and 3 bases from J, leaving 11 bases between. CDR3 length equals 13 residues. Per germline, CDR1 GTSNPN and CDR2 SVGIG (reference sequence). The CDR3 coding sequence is TGTGCCTGGAGAATACACAGAGACTATGGCTACACCTTC. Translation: CAWRIHRDYGYTF.

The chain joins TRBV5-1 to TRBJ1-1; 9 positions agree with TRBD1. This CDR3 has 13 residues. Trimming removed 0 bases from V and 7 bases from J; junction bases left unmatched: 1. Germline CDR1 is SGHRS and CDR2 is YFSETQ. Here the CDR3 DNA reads TGCGCCAGCAGCTTGGAGACAGGGGGTGAAGCTTTCTTT. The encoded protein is CASSLETGGEAFF. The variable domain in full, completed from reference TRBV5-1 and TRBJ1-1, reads KAGVTQTPRYLIKTRGQQVTLSCSPISGHRSVSWYQQTPGQGLQFLFEYFSETQRNKGNFPGRFSGRQFSNSRSEMNVSTLELGDSALYLCASSLETGGEAFFGQGTRLTVV.

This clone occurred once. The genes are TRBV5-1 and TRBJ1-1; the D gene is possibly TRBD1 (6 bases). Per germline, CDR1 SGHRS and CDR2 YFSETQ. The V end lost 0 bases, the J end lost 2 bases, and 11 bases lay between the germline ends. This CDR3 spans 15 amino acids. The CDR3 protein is CASSLVGRGNTEAFF. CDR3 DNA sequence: TGCGCCAGCAGCTTGGTAGGCAGGGGCAACACTGAAGCTTTCTTT.

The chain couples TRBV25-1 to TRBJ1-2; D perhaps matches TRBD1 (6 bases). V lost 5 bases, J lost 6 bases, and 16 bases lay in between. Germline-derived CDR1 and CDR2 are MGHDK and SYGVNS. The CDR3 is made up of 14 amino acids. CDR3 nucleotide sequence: TGTGCCAGCAGTACTCGCGGGGGCGAGGATGGCTACACCTTC. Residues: CASSTRGGEDGYTF.

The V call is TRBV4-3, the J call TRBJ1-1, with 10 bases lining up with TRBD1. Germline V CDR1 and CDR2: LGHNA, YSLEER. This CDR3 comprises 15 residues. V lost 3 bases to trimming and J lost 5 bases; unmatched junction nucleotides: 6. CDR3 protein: CASSHTTGGLTEAFF. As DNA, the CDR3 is TGCGCCAGCAGCCACACGACAGGGGGCCTTACTGAAGCTTTCTTT.